These T cell receptor beta chains were read from a single sample in a study of shared clonotypes between healthy human individuals. The protocol was immunoSEQ multiplex PCR, while the TCRdb copy is restricted to in-frame clones and leaves out a portion. The table records about 2 million clones, 85% to 95% of them present only once. The specimen sequenced was naive CD4+ T cells sorted from blood. These receptors were obtained from a man younger than 35 in good health. Both conserved end residues are part of each CDR3. Fields, in order: clone size, J gene, V gene, D gene, CDR3 DNA, CDR3 protein. A D gene is named only where the DNA matches it firmly. Rows may omit the clone size; those that give it use once, few, many or a size class.

. | TRBJ2-3 | TRBV18 | . | TGTGCCAGCTCACAGGACCCAACTAACGGGGGCACAGATACGCAGTATTTT | CASSQDPTNGGTDTQYF
. | TRBJ2-3 | TRBV7-2 | TRBD2 | TGTGCCAGCAGCTTAGAGGGAGGGCCTAGGACAGATACGCAGTATTTT | CASSLEGGPRTDTQYF
. | TRBJ2-5 | TRBV11-1 | . | TGTGCCAGCAGCGGGGGGGGCCGAGAGACCCAGTACTTC | CASSGGGRETQYF
. | TRBJ2-2 | TRBV2 | . | TGTGCCAGCAGCCTGATTACAGGGAACACCGGGGAGCTGTTTTTT | CASSLITGNTGELFF
many | TRBJ1-2 | TRBV30 | . | TGTGCCTGGAGTTTCGATAAAAGACGGAACTATGGCTACACCTTC | CAWSFDKRRNYGYTF
. | TRBJ2-5 | TRBV6-1 | TRBD2 | TGTGCCAGCAGACTAGCGGGGGACAAGACCCAGTACTTC | CASRLAGDKTQYF
. | TRBJ2-3 | TRBV11-3 | TRBD1 | TGTGCCAGCAGCGTGACAGGGGGGTCCGATACGCAGTATTTT | CASSVTGGSDTQYF
. | TRBJ2-7 | TRBV5-4 | . | TGTGCCAGCAGCTTTAAAGGGAATTACTACGAGCAGTACTTC | CASSFKGNYYEQYF
. | TRBJ2-3 | TRBV10-2 | TRBD2 | TGCGCCAGCAGAGGGACTAGCGGGAGCACAGATACGCAGTATTTT | CASRGTSGSTDTQYF
. | TRBJ1-2 | TRBV10-3 | TRBD1 | TGTGCCATCAGTGCAGCGACAGGGAACGCTAACTATGGCTACACCTTC | CAISAATGNANYGYTF
. | TRBJ2-7 | TRBV13 | TRBD1 | TGTGCCAGCAGCTTAGAACAGGGGGCCTACGAGCAGTACTTC | CASSLEQGAYEQYF
. | TRBJ2-1 | TRBV6-1 | TRBD1 | TGTGCCAGCAGTGAAGTCAGGGGGCTATACAATGAGCAGTTCTTC | CASSEVRGLYNEQFF
. | TRBJ1-3 | TRBV18 | . | TGTGCCAGCTCACCACTACAAAGCTCTGGAAACACCATATATTTT | CASSPLQSSGNTIYF
. | TRBJ1-6 | TRBV30 | TRBD1 | TGTGCCTGGAGTGTACGGACAGGCTATAATTCACCCCTCCACTTT | CAWSVRTGYNSPLHF
. | TRBJ2-5 | TRBV7-9 | . | TGTGCCAGCAGCTTTTGGGGGGTTCAAGAGACCCAGTACTTC | CASSFWGVQETQYF
. | TRBJ1-6 | TRBV9 | . | TGTGCCAGCAGCGCAGAGGTAGGCTCACCCCTCCACTTT | CASSAEVGSPLHF
. | TRBJ2-3 | TRBV29-1 | . | TGCAGCGTTGGTGTCTATACCACAGATACGCAGTATTTT | CSVGVYTTDTQYF
. | TRBJ1-4 | TRBV5-6 | . | TGTGCCAGCAGCGCGGGGGGAACAACTAATGAAAAACTGTTTTTT | CASSAGGTTNEKLFF
. | TRBJ2-3 | TRBV5-1 | TRBD2 | TGCGCCAGCAGCTTGTTAGGCGGCGGGGGGCCGCCGGCTAGCACAGATACGCAGTATTTT | CASSLLGGGGPPASTDTQYF
. | TRBJ2-4 | TRBV6-5 | . | TGTGCCAGCAGGTCAGACAGTCTAGCCAAAAACATTCAGTACTTC | CASRSDSLAKNIQYF
. | TRBJ1-1 | TRBV2 | . | TGTGCCAGTCGTGGACTGAGAAACACTGAAGCTTTCTTT | CASRGLRNTEAFF
. | TRBJ2-7 | TRBV6-1 | TRBD2 | TGTGCCAGCAGTGGAGGGGTGGGAGGGCTTACCTACGAGCAGTACTTC | CASSGGVGGLTYEQYF
. | TRBJ1-6 | TRBV19 | TRBD1 | TGTGCCACCCAGGGACAGGGAAATTCCCCCCTCCACTTT | CATQGQGNSPLHF
. | TRBJ2-2 | TRBV10-1 | TRBD1 | TGCGCCAGCTTCCCCAGGGACAGGGGCACCGGGGAGCTGTTTTTT | CASFPRDRGTGELFF
. | TRBJ2-1 | TRBV7-6 | . | TGTGCCAGCAGCTTAGGGAATGGGTACAATGAGCAGTTCTTC | CASSLGNGYNEQFF
. | TRBJ2-5 | TRBV5-1 | TRBD2 | TGCGCCAGCAGCCCAGGACTAGCGGTATCACAAGAGACCCAGTACTTC | CASSPGLAVSQETQYF
. | TRBJ2-5 | TRBV7-2 | TRBD2 | TGTGCCAGCAGCTTCGGGACTAGCGGGAAAGGGGAGACCCAGTACTTC | CASSFGTSGKGETQYF
. | TRBJ1-1 | TRBV4-1 | TRBD1 | TGCGCCAGCAGCCAACCCCGGACAGGGGGTGGTGTCACTGAAGCTTTCTTT | CASSQPRTGGGVTEAFF
. | TRBJ1-2 | TRBV6-5 | . | TGTGCCAGCAGTTACTCGGTTGGGTCTAACTATGGCTACACCTTC | CASSYSVGSNYGYTF
. | TRBJ2-7 | TRBV7-2 | TRBD2 | TGTGCCAGCAGCCTGGGAGGGCCGACCTACGAGCAGTACTTC | CASSLGGPTYEQYF
. | TRBJ1-5 | TRBV30 | . | TGTGCCTGGAGTGCCCAAGTCAATCAGCCCCAGCATTTT | CAWSAQVNQPQHF
. | TRBJ1-5 | TRBV19 | . | TGTGCCAGTACTCGAAAACCGGGAAAAAGCAATCAGCCCCAGCATTTT | CASTRKPGKSNQPQHF
. | TRBJ2-7 | TRBV5-1 | TRBD1 | TGCGCCAGCAGCTTGGGACAGGGGGCGTCCTACGAGCAGTACTTC | CASSLGQGASYEQYF
. | TRBJ2-1 | TRBV30 | TRBD2 | TGTGCCTGGAGTACCGGGACTAGCGGGAGCACCTACAATGAGCAGTTCTTC | CAWSTGTSGSTYNEQFF
. | TRBJ2-7 | TRBV6-1 | . | TGTGCCAGCAAGGATTCCTACGAGCAGTACTTC | CASKDSYEQYF
. | TRBJ2-2 | TRBV11-2 | . | TGTGCCAGCAGCTTTCCAGGCCCCACCGGGGAGCTGTTTTTT | CASSFPGPTGELFF
. | TRBJ2-3 | TRBV4-1 | . | TGCGCCAGCAGCCAAGTTCCAGATACGCAGTATTTT | CASSQVPDTQYF
. | TRBJ2-7 | TRBV19 | . | TGTGCCAGTAGTGTTCAGCCGGGTACCTACGAGCAGTACTTC | CASSVQPGTYEQYF
. | TRBJ2-7 | TRBV5-8 | TRBD1 | TGTGCCAGCAGCTTCCGGGACAGGGGACCTTACGAGCAGTACTTC | CASSFRDRGPYEQYF
. | TRBJ1-6 | TRBV9 | . | TGTGCCAGCAGCTCCACAGGGAGTAATTCACCCCTCCACTTT | CASSSTGSNSPLHF
. | TRBJ1-4 | TRBV18 | . | TGTGCCAGCTCAATCCCAGCAACTAATGAAAAACTGTTTTTT | CASSIPATNEKLFF
. | TRBJ1-4 | TRBV5-1 | TRBD1 | TGCGCCAGCAGTCGTAGGACAGGGGATGTTGAAAAACTGTTTTTT | CASSRRTGDVEKLFF
. | TRBJ2-7 | TRBV5-4 | . | TGTGCCAGCAGCAAAAGGGACACCTACGAGCAGTACTTC | CASSKRDTYEQYF
. | TRBJ2-1 | TRBV19 | TRBD2 | TGTGCCAGTAGTGCAGCCGGGACTAGCGGGAGTATGGGGTACAATGAGCAGTTCTTC | CASSAAGTSGSMGYNEQFF
. | TRBJ1-6 | TRBV4-1 | TRBD1 | TGCGCCAGCAGCCAAGAACAGGGGGCGGATAATTCACCCCTCCACTTT | CASSQEQGADNSPLHF
. | TRBJ2-3 | TRBV7-9 | TRBD2 | TGTGCCAGCAGCTTACTAGCGGGAGTGGATACGCAGTATTTT | CASSLLAGVDTQYF
. | TRBJ2-1 | TRBV5-1 | . | TGCGCCAGCAGCTTGAATTTGGCCGGCAGAAGGATCTTC | CASSLNLAGRRIF
. | TRBJ2-7 | TRBV5-1 | TRBD1 | TGCGCCAGCAGCTCGACAGGGGGCCTCTACGAGCAGTACTTC | CASSSTGGLYEQYF
. | TRBJ2-2 | TRBV6-5 | . | TGTGCCAGCAGTCCTCCGATGGGCGGGGAGCTGTTTTTT | CASSPPMGGELFF
. | TRBJ2-7 | TRBV6-1 | . | TGTGCCAGCAGGCCTAAGGGGCTCGCCTACGAGCAGTACTTC | CASRPKGLAYEQYF
. | TRBJ2-2 | TRBV2 | TRBD2 | TGTGCCAGCAGTCCGCGCGGCGGGGGAACCACCGGGGAGCTGTTTTTT | CASSPRGGGTTGELFF
. | TRBJ2-3 | TRBV10-2 | . | TGCGCCAGCAGTGAACTTCTGGCGGGAACAGATACGCAGTATTTT | CASSELLAGTDTQYF
. | TRBJ1-1 | TRBV5-4 | TRBD1 | TGTGCCAGCAGCAGTAAGGGACAGTCCTCGAACACTGAAGCTTTCTTT | CASSSKGQSSNTEAFF
. | TRBJ1-3 | TRBV7-6 | . | TGTGCCAGCAGCTTAGGGAGGATAAGTGGAAACACCATATATTTT | CASSLGRISGNTIYF
. | TRBJ1-4 | TRBV7-9 | TRBD1 | TGTGCCAGCAGCATAGTGGGGACAGGGGGCGAAAAACTGTTTTTT | CASSIVGTGGEKLFF
. | TRBJ1-2 | TRBV6-1 | TRBD1 | TGTGCCAGCGAATGGGGACAGGGGAATGGCTACACCTTC | CASEWGQGNGYTF
. | TRBJ2-7 | TRBV18 | TRBD2 | TGTGCCAGCTCACCCGGCGACGGGACTAGCTACTACGAGCAGTACTTC | CASSPGDGTSYYEQYF
. | TRBJ2-3 | TRBV11-2 | . | TGTGCCAGCAGCCCGGGGGCCCTACAGTATTTT | CASSPGALQYF
. | TRBJ1-5 | TRBV5-5 | . | TGTGCCAGCAGCTTGAGGCAGGGTAATACGCAGCCCCAGCATTTT | CASSLRQGNTQPQHF
. | TRBJ2-7 | TRBV7-9 | . | TGTGCCAGCAGCTTAAACCCGGGAGCATCCTACGAGCAGTACTTC | CASSLNPGASYEQYF